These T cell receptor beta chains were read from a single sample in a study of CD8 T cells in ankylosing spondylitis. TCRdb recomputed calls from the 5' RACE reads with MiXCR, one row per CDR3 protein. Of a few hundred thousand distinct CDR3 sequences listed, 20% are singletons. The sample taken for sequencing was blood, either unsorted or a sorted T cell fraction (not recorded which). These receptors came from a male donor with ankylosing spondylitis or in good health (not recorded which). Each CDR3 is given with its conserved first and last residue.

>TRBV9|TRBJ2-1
CASSVATAGGRFNEQFF
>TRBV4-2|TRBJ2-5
CASSQVGGQETQYF
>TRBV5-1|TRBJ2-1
CASSFSGRKSDEQFF
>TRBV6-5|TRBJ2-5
CASSYSGRAQETQYF
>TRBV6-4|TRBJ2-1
CASSDEARNEQFF
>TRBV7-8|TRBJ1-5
CASSPRDSGAQHF
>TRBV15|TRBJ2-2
CATSIGLASSNTGELFF
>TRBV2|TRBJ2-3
CASSTESTDTQYF
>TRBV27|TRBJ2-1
CASRHQSGGAYNEQFF
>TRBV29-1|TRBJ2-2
CSVEVGTAGELFF
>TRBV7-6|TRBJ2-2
CASSLAHGLGPGELFF
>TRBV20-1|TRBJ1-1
CSARGGAGGTEAFF
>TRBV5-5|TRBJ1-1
CASSSLTGKNTEAFF
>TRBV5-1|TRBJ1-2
CASSLDRDYGYTF
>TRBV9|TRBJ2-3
CASSVGLAGGTYTDTQYF
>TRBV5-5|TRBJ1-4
CASSLESPGTTTNEKLFF
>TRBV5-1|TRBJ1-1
CASRTAQGVTEAFF
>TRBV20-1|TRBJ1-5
CSARDTNQPQHF
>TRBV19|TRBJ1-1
CASSLRPGQAINTEAFF
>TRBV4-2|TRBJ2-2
CASSQGLAGNTGELFF
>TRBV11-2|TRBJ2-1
CASSLPGQRGEQFF
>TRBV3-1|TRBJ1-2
CASSPLDREGGYTF
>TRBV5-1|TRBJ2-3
CASGQGAEADTQYF
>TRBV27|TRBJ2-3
CASSFQGGTQYF
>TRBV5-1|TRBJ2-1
CASSPGQGINEQFF
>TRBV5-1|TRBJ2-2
CASSSGQGVTGELFF
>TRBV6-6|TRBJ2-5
CASRQGKETQYF
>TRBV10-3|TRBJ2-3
CAIREREMGTDTQYF
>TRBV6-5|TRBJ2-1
CASSYSSVGDRVSYNEQFF
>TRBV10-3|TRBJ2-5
CAISDWGRIETQYF
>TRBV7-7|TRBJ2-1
CASSLDLAGINEQFF
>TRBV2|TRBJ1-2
CASSESGNYGYTF
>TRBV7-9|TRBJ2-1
CASSAPSDNEQFF
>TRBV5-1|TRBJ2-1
CASSLDLSSYNEQFF
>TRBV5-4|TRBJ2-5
CASSGGTSGETQYF
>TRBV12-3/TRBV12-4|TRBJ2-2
CASSLRLAEDTGELFF
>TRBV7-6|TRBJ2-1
CASSLAGTSPHEQFF
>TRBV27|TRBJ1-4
CASSFFPPTIGNEKLFF
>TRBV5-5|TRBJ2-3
CTSSPSGQGVYDTQYF
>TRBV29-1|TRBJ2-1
CSVAPQGFSHNEQFF
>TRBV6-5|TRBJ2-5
CASSYRTGQETQYF
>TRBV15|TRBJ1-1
CATSEGGRGRTEAFF